This TCR beta chain was found in a study of control samples from healthy donors and cancer patients. The ends lost 5 bases at V and 2 bases at J; junction bases unmatched: 5. The CDR3 length is 15 residues. Germline V gene sequence: CDR1 MNHEY, CDR2 SVGAGI. Only in-frame clones appear in the TCRdb table, and some are missing; sequencing was by immunoSEQ multiplex PCR. The data contain approximately 210,000 clones, 91% of them singletons. J is TRBJ1-4 and V is TRBV6-5, with TRBD1 matching over 7 bases. The clonotype was recovered from a man between 25 and 39 years old in good health. Sequencing was performed on blood. The CDR3 protein is CASSPQGVTNEKLFF. DNA for the CDR3: TGTGCCAGCAGTCCTCAGGGGGTTACTAATGAAAAACTGTTTTTT.